This T cell receptor (beta chain) is from a study of CD8 T cells in Susac syndrome. CDR1 and CDR2 (germline): KGHDR, SFDVKD. Between the trimmed V and J ends, which lost 3 bases and 7 bases, there was a span of 9 bases. This CDR3 is 13 amino acids long. The RNA input was 0.5 to 1 ug, and it was reverse transcribed with random hexamers. TCRdb reanalysed the immunoSEQ multiplex PCR reads using MiXCR and keeps one entry per CDR3 protein. The table has fewer than 150,000 distinct CDR3 sequences, 94% seen once. This clonotype was seen once. The sample taken for sequencing was CD8+ T cells from PBMCs. The receptor was isolated from a human donor in good health. V gene TRBV24-1 combines with J gene TRBJ1-5; the D gene is possibly TRBD1 (5 bases). The CDR3 loop reads CATSDGGEQPQHF. CDR3 sequence (DNA): TGTGCCACCAGTGATGGAGGGGAACAGCCCCAGCATTTT.